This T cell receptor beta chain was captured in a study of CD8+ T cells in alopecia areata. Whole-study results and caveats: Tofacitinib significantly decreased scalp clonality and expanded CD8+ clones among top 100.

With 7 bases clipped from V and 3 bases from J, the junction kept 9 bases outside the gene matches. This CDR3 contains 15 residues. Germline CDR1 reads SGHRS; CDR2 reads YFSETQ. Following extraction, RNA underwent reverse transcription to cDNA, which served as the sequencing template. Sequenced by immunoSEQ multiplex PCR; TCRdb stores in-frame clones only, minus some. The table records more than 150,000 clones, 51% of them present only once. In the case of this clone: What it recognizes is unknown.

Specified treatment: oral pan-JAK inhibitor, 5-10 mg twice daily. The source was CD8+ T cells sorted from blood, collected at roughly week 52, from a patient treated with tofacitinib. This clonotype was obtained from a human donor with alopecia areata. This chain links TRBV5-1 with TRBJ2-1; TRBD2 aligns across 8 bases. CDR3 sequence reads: CASSGKRGFYNEQFF. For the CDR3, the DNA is TGCGCCAGCTCGGGGAAGCGGGGGTTCTACAATGAGCAGTTCTTC. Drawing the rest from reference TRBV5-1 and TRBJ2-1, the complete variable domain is KAGVTQTPRYLIKTRGQQVTLSCSPISGHRSVSWYQQTPGQGLQFLFEYFSETQRNKGNFPGRFSGRQFSNSRSEMNVSTLELGDSALYLCASSGKRGFYNEQFFGPGTRLTVL.